A single sample is the source of the 17 T cell receptor beta chains below, sequenced in a study of blood T cell repertoires in COVID-19. TCRdb's table, derived via immunoSEQ multiplex PCR, lists solely in-frame clones and lacks some. Of 410,000 or so clones in the sample, around nine tenths are singletons; the top ten hold around 1.5%. Sequencing was performed on peripheral blood. The origin of the receptors is a woman aged 40-49 years with COVID-19, enrolled during active disease.

The rearrangement joins TRBV6-5 to TRBJ1-4, with D perhaps matching TRBD1 (5 bases). Germline CDR1 reads MNHEY; CDR2 reads SVGAGI. This CDR3 comprises 15 residues. V shed 8 bases and J shed 0 bases, with 13 bases lying between them. The CDR3 DNA reads TGTGCCAGCCCCCCTCCGACAGCAACTAATGAAAAACTGTTTTTT. Its translation is CASPPPTATNEKLFF.

This clone has only a few counts. The rearrangement uses TRBV25-1 and TRBJ2-7; the D gene is possibly TRBD1 (6 bases). Trimming pared 4 bases from V and 2 bases from J, leaving 15 bases between. The CDR3 has 15 amino acids. Germline V gives CDR1 MGHDK, CDR2 SYGVNS. The DNA of the CDR3 is TGTGCCAGCAGTGGAGGGGGTCGGACTCCCTACGAGCAGTACTTC. Its translation: CASSGGGRTPYEQYF.

The rearrangement links TRBV6-5 to TRBJ2-3, with D possibly TRBD1 on 5 matching bases. The CDR3 spans 15 residues. Looked up from germline, CDR1 is MNHEY and CDR2 is SVGAGI. V shed 6 bases and J shed 4 bases, with 17 bases lying between them. Written as DNA, the CDR3 is TGTGCCAGCAGCCCCGGAAGGGGTCGAGCAGATACGCAGTATTTT. This translates into CASSPGRGRADTQYF.

The chain couples TRBV21-1 to TRBJ1-2. TRBV21-1 is a pseudogene locus. The CDR3 has 13 residues. CDR3 region: CAGPGGANYGYTF. The CDR3 bases are TGTGCCGGACCCGGGGGGGCTAACTATGGCTACACCTTC.

Written as DNA, the CDR3 is TGTGCCAGCAGCTTGAGACGGGATTCACCCCTCCACTTT. Protein: CASSLRRDSPLHF. This chain uses TRBV5-6 with TRBJ1-6; unclear D gene. Trimming stripped 1 base from V and 8 bases from J, with 7 bases between. The CDR3 covers 13 residues. Germline V gene data show CDR1 as SGHDT and CDR2 as YYEEEE. The variable domain in full, with the rest retrieved from reference TRBV5-6 and TRBJ1-6, is DAGVTQSPTHLIKTRGQQVTLRCSPKSGHDTVSWYQQALGQGPQFIFQYYEEEERQRGNFPDRFSGHQFPNYSSELNVNALLLGDSALYLCASSLRRDSPLHFGNGTRLTVT.

This clone was observed once. V gene TRBV20-1 combines with J gene TRBJ2-1, with unresolved D. CDR1 DFQATT and CDR2 SNEGSKA come from the germline V gene (reference sequence). CDR3 size: 15 residues. Trimming left V 3 bases short and J 0 bases short, with 12 bases between. The DNA of the CDR3 is TGCAGTGCTAGTTCTAGAATCCGCTCCTACAATGAGCAGTTCTTC. This gives the protein CSASSRIRSYNEQFF.

Concerning this clone: An end of the junction does not agree with germline; a read error may underlie this. This CDR3 reads CASSPWTGNNGELFF. The CDR3 bases are TGTGCCAGTAGTCCATGGACAGGGAACAACGGGGAGCTGTTTTTT. V is TRBV19 and J is TRBJ2-2, with TRBD1 matching 8 bases. This CDR3 region has 15 residues. Germline V lookup: CDR1 LNHDA, CDR2 SQIVND (reference sequence).

The chain is built from TRBV6-4 and TRBJ2-1, with TRBD1 matching 7 bases. The junction had 3 bases not matched to a gene; V was cut back by 5 bases and J by 2 bases. From germline, CDR1 is MRHNA and CDR2 SNTAGT. The CDR3 is 14 residues long. Here the CDR3 reads CASSTGTAYNEQFF. The CDR3 region has the DNA TGTGCCAGCAGTACCGGGACAGCCTACAATGAGCAGTTCTTC.

Only a few counts were recorded for this clone. CDR3 nucleotides: TGTGCCAGCAGCAAACCAGCCCAGAGCTGGACAGGATTAAACTATGGCTACACCTTC. Translation gives CASSKPAQSWTGLNYGYTF. The genes are TRBV21-1 and TRBJ1-2; TRBD1 was called by the table and not checked on the DNA. TRBV21-1 is a pseudogene. The CDR3 sequence is 19 residues long.

J is TRBJ2-1 and V is TRBV7-6; D uncertain. Germline V gives CDR1 SGHVS, CDR2 FNYEAQ. The CDR3 is made up of 16 amino acids. Trimming left V 2 bases short and J 0 bases short, with 11 bases between. CDR3 region: CASSLKPLPSYNEQFF. The DNA of the CDR3 is TGTGCCAGCAGCTTAAAGCCTCTCCCCTCCTACAATGAGCAGTTCTTC.

The chain joins TRBV27 to TRBJ2-1, with TRBD1 matching 7 bases. Trimming removed 5 bases from V and 0 bases from J; junction bases left unmatched: 10. This CDR3 comprises 17 residues. Per the germline V gene, CDR1 is MNHEY and CDR2 is SMNVEV (reference sequence). The CDR3 DNA reads TGTGCCAGCAGTACCCGGGACAGACCTGGCTCCTACAATGAGCAGTTCTTC. The encoded protein is CASSTRDRPGSYNEQFF.

The CDR3, as DNA: TGTGCCAGTAGTATGGACAGGGGAGTGGGGCCTGAAGCTTTCTTT. Translating gives CASSMDRGVGPEAFF. This rearrangement joins TRBV19 to TRBJ1-1; 9 bases map to TRBD1. Per the germline V gene, CDR1 is LNHDA and CDR2 is SQIVND (reference sequence). The CDR3 spans 15 residues. The trim removed 3 bases at V and 6 bases at J, leaving 8 bases unmatched.

The rearrangement joins TRBV29-1 to TRBJ1-5, with TRBD1 matching over 9 bases. V lost 7 bases, J lost 7 bases, and 14 bases stayed unmatched. The CDR3 extends over 15 amino acids. Germline assignment: CDR1 SQVTM and CDR2 ANQGSEA. CDR3 loop: CSASQGTGLGQPQHF. CDR3 DNA sequence: TGCAGCGCCTCGCAAGGGACAGGGCTAGGGCAGCCCCAGCATTTT.

The rearrangement links TRBV4-3 to TRBJ2-3, with D hard to call. The V gene's germline CDR1 is LGHNA and CDR2 YSLEER. Trimming cost V 0 bases and J 0 bases, with 10 bases left between them. This CDR3 spans 16 amino acids. CDR3 coding DNA: TGCGCCAGCAGCCAAGATTACGAGACTAGCACAGATACGCAGTATTTT. It encodes CASSQDYETSTDTQYF.

The J gene is TRBJ1-1, the V gene TRBV5-1, with 7 bases aligning to TRBD1. With 4 bases clipped from V and 3 bases from J, the junction kept 12 bases outside the gene matches. Germline V gene sequence: CDR1 SGHRS, CDR2 YFSETQ. CDR3 length: 16 residues. As DNA, the CDR3 is TGCGCCAGCAGCCCCAGGCCGGGACAGCAGGACACTGAAGCTTTCTTT. Translation gives CASSPRPGQQDTEAFF.

The chain uses TRBV3-1 (or the pseudogene TRBV3-2) and TRBJ2-1, with 12 bases that match TRBD2. Losses at the gene ends were 5 bases for V and 4 bases for J; bases not matched to a gene: 3. This CDR3 comprises 15 residues. In germline, CDR1 is LGHDT, CDR2 YNNKEL (reference sequence). CDR3 loop: CASSRTSGIYNEQFF. In DNA form, the CDR3 reads TGTGCCAGCAGCAGGACTAGCGGGATATACAATGAGCAGTTCTTC.

Only a few counts were recorded for this clone. The DNA for the CDR3 is TGTGCCAGCAGCTCGGACACTATGGGTTCACCCCTCCACTTT. The encoded protein is CASSSDTMGSPLHF. The rearrangement links TRBV5-6 to TRBJ1-6; possibly TRBD1 for D (5 bases). Germline values: CDR1 SGHDT, CDR2 YYEEEE. V shed 3 bases and J shed 9 bases, with 13 bases lying between them. The CDR3 extends over 14 amino acids.